The clone carrying this T cell receptor beta chain has only a few counts. The antigen remains unidentified. V was pared by 5 bases and J by 0 bases, with 4 bases of the junction left unmatched. CDR3 length equals 15 residues. Germline V gives CDR1 SGHAT, CDR2 FQDESV (reference sequence). The entirety of the isolated RNA underwent reverse transcription, so expressed TCRB transcripts were sequenced. Sequencing was performed with immunoSEQ multiplex PCR; in TCRdb, only in-frame clones are kept and a portion is missing. The sample yields fewer than 500,000 clones, around 13% seen once. The sample originates from a study of beta chain features in type 1 diabetes. Findings and limits, study-wide: Insertions were fewer and deletions more numerous at VDJ junctions in type 1 diabetes patients.

The material sequenced was naive CD4+ T cells from blood. The gene calls are TRBV11-1 and TRBJ2-1; 7 nucleotides agree with TRBD1. This clonotype was sampled from a man aged 30-40 years in good health. The CDR3 DNA sequence: TGTGCCAGCAGCAGAGGGGACAGCTCCTACAATGAGCAGTTCTTC. As protein: CASSRGDSSYNEQFF. The full variable domain, in which reference TRBV11-1 and TRBJ2-1 provide the parts outside the CDR3, is EAEVAQSPRYKITEKSQAVAFWCDPISGHATLYWYRQILGQGPELLVQFQDESVVDDSQLPKDRFSAERLKGVDSTLKIQPAELGDSAMYLCASSRGDSSYNEQFFGPGTRLTVL.